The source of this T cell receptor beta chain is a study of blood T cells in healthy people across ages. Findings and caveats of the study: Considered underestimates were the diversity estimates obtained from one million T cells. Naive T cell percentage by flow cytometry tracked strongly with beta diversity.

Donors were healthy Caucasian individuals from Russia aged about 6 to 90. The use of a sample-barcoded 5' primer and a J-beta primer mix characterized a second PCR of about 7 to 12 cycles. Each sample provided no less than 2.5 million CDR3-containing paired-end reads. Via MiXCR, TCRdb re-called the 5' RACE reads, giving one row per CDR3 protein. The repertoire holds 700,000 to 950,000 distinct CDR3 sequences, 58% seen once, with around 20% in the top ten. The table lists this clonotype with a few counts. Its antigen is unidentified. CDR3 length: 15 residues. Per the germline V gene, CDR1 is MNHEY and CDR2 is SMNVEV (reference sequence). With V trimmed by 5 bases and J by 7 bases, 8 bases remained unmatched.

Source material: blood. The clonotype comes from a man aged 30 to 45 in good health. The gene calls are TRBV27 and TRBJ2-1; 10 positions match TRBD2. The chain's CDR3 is CASSPGLADSNEQFF. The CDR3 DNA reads TGTGCCAGCAGTCCCGGACTAGCGGACTCTAATGAGCAGTTCTTC.